This entry features one T cell receptor (beta chain) sequence. Its antigen is unknown. The sample holds no much larger clone one base away, and base qualities are not on file. These data originate in a study of T cell responses to AZD1222 COVID-19 vaccine (dated by TCRdb to about 2021). About the full investigation: A total of over 230 trial participants underwent TCR sequencing, of whom roughly 210 received two doses of AZD1222 and about 25 received two doses of the MenACWY control vaccine. Trial participants were enrolled by age into 18-55, 56-69 and 70-plus year subgroups, with roughly 150, 30 and 60 TCR-sequenced participants respectively.

Results and caveats for the whole study, not just this receptor: Participants were mostly white British and included more females than males, and it was suggested by the authors that clonal diversity may have been underestimated. Conclusions about previously exposed vaccinees were limited because only a handful of AZD1222 recipients were SARS-CoV-2 seropositive at baseline. Nearly half of unique spike-specific TCRs reportedly recognized epitopes outside regions mutated in the B.1.351 and B.1.1.7 variants. Because no samples from the day 14 peak response were available, repertoires could be characterized only after the peak T cell response. Vaccine-associated CD4 TCRs spanned the whole spike protein, with dominant responses in regions 160-218 and 743-854. The 56-69-year group was small, and its depth increase did not reach significance, likely because of low power. After two AZD1222 doses, spike-specific TCR breadth and depth were significantly higher than at day 0 and than in MenACWY recipients.

The germline V gene provides CDR1 MNHEY and CDR2 SVGAGI. Germline trimming: 8 bases from V, 0 bases from J; junction bases outside gene matches: 2. The CDR3 covers 13 residues, taking in both the cysteine and the phenylalanine. Just CDR3 DNA is preserved here, 39 bases in frame from base 1. The CDR3 regions of human TCRbeta chains were analyzed by immunosequencing. The original methods were these. Repertoire TCRs were matched against a reference library of SARS-CoV-2-specific TCRs generated with the MIRA antigen-specificity platform. Breadth was defined as the fraction of unique TCRs that were SARS-CoV-2-associated, and depth was defined as the fraction of total T cells that were SARS-CoV-2-associated. Using the MIRA data, each spike-specific TCR was assigned both to the spike region to which the TCR was reactive and to a CD4 or CD8 class. Log10-transformed breadth and depth values were compared by one-way ANOVA with Sidak's multiple comparisons tests. The source is immuneACCESS, and TCRdb retained only in-frame sequences with V and J called. Part of the clones is not carried over; for the studies checked, unresolved V genes explain less than half of this, and the remainder is unexplained. That table furnishes V, J and clone size, whereas the DNA furnished D and trimming. This sample comprises under 170,000 clones, about 92% of them detected only once. More than 3% of the sample belongs to the ten largest clones.

The sample's time point, from its label and the paper: about 28 days (+/-7) after the second vaccine dose. AZD1222 recipients whose second dose came at about 4 weeks and those whose second dose came at about 12 weeks were combined into one group, since spike-specific TCR depth and breadth did not differ between the two schedules. Samples from vaccinated people were obtained from the UK trials COV001 and COV002, which included a single-blind randomized controlled phase 2/3 trial of AZD1222 (ChAdOx1 nCoV-19) in healthy adults. Trial participant PBMC samples were collected at day 0 and day 28 after the second dose for TCRbeta chain sequencing.

The clonotype originates from an adult who received the AZD1222 COVID-19 vaccine. The source material was peripheral blood, sampled 28 days after the second AZD1222 dose. The rearrangement combines TRBV6-5 with TRBJ1-1; the central 8 bases match TRBD1. The DNA reads as follows: TGTGCCAGCCACAGGGGGTTGAACACTGAAGCTTTCTTT. This sequence encodes CASHRGLNTEAFF.